This T cell receptor beta chain derives from a study of blood T cell repertoires in COVID-19. This clone appeared a few times. The CDR3 sequence is 17 residues long. CDR1 is KGHSY, CDR2 FQNENV, per germline. The ends were cut back, 4 bases at V and 0 bases at J, with 18 bases in the middle. The age range of participants was 18 to 89 years, with residence in 20 to 25 US areas. Per the original methods: Reference gene primers were amplified, and this amplification served to estimate nucleated cell counts. Method: immunoSEQ multiplex PCR; TCRdb's copy keeps in-frame clones and lacks some. V, J and clone size are taken as reported in that table, and D and trimming were inferred from the DNA itself. The sample gives roughly 130,000 clones, 84% of which show up once; over 3% is in the top ten.

The V and J genes are TRBV16 and TRBJ1-2, with D perhaps matching TRBD1 (5 bases). Sequenced sample: PBMCs or T cells enriched from blood (not recorded which). This receptor was obtained from a woman in her 30s who had recovered from COVID-19. The CDR3 DNA reads as TGTGCCAGCAGCCCTAGAAGGGGCTCAGGGACTAACTATGGCTACACCTTC. It yields the protein CASSPRRGSGTNYGYTF.